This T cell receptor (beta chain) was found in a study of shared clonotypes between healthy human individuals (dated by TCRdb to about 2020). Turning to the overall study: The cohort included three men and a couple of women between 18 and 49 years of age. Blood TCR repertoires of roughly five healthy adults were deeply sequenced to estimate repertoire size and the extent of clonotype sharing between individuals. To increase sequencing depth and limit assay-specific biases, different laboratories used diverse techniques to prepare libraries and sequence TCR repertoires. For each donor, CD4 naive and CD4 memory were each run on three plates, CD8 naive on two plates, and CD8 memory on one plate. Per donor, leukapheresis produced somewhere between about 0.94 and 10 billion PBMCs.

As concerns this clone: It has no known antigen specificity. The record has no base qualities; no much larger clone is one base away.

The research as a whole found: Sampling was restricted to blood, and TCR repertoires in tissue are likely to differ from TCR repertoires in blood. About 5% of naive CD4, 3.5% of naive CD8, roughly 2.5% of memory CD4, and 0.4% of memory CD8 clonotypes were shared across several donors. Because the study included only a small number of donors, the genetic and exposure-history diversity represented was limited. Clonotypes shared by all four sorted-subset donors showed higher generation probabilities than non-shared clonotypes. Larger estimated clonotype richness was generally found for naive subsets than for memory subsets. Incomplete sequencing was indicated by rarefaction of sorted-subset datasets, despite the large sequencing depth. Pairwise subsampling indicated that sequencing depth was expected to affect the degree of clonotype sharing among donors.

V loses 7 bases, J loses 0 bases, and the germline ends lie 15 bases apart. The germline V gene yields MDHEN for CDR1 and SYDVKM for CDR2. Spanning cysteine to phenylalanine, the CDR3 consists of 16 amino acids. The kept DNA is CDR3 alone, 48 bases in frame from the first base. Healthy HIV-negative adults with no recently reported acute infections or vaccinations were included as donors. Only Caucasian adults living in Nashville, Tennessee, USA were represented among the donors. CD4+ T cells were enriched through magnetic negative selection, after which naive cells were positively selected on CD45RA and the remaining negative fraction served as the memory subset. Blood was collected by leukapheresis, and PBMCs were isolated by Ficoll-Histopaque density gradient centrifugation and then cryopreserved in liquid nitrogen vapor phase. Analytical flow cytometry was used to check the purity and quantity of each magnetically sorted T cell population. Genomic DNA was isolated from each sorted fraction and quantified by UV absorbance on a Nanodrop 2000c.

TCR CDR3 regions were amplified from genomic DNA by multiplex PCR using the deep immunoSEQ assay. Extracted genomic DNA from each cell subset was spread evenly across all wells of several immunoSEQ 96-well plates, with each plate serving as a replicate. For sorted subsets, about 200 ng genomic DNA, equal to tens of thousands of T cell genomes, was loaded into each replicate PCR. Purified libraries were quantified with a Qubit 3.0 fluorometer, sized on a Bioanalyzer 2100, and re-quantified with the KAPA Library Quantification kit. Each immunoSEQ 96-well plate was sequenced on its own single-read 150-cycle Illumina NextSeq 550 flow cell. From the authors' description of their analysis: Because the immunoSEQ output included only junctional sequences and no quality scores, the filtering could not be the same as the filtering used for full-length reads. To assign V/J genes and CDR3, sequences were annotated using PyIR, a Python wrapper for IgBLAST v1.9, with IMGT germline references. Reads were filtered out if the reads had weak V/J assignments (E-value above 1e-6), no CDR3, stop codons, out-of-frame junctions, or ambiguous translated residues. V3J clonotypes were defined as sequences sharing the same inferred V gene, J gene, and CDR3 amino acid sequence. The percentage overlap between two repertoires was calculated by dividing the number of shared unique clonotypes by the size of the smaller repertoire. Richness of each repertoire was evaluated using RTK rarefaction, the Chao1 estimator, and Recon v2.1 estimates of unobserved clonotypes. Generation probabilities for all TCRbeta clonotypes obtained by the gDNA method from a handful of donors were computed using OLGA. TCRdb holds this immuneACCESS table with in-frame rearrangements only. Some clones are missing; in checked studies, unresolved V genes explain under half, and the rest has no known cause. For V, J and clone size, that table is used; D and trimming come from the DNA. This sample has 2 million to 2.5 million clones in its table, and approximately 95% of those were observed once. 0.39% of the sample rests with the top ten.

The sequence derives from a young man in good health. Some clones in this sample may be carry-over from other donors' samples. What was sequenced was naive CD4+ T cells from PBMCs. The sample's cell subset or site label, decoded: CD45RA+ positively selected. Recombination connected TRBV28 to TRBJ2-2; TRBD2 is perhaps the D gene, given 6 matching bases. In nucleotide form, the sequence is TGTGCCAGCATTGTAGGTGGCGGGACGAACACCGGGGAGCTGTTTTTT. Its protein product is CASIVGGGTNTGELFF.